Below, 23 T cell receptor beta chains from the same sample are listed, as sequenced in a study of radiation and T cells in renal cell carcinoma. Time point defined: baseline pretreatment blood. Treatment of the sample: 15 Gy SBRT to primary tumor, nephrectomy 4 weeks later. Data came from immunoSEQ multiplex PCR; TCRdb stores just in-frame clones and leaves some out. The data hold about 140,000 clones, with roughly 80% observed a single time. The sequencing here drew on blood, taken from a patient whose treatment included radiotherapy and nephrectomy. The receptor set was obtained from a woman aged 45-59 years with renal cell carcinoma.

The chain carries TRBV5-4 and TRBJ2-7, with 7 bases identical to TRBD2. The CDR3 runs 12 residues. Germline CDR1 SGHNT, CDR2 YYREEE (reference sequence). V lost 10 bases to trimming and J lost 1 base; unmatched junction nucleotides: 5. The CDR3 spells CASRGDSYEQYF. CDR3 DNA: TGTGCCTCCCGGGGGGATTCCTACGAGCAGTACTTC.

V is TRBV5-6 and J is TRBJ1-4; TRBD1 aligns across 9 bases. The V gene's germline CDR1 is SGHDT and CDR2 YYEEEE. This CDR3 has 14 residues. The junction had 6 bases not matched to a gene; V was cut back by 5 bases and J by 7 bases. CDR3 loop: CASRAGQGGEKLFF. In DNA form, the CDR3 reads TGTGCCAGCAGAGCGGGACAGGGAGGTGAAAAACTGTTTTTT.

This chain uses TRBV10-1 with TRBJ2-7, with a possible D match to TRBD2 (6 bases). Looked up from germline, CDR1 is WNHNN and CDR2 is SYGVQD (reference sequence). With 4 bases removed from V and 6 bases from J, the gap between germline ends came to 16 bases. This CDR3 spans 14 amino acids. The CDR3 protein is CASSVRASDGEQYF. CDR3 DNA: TGCGCCAGCAGTGTGAGGGCTAGCGACGGCGAGCAGTACTTC.

This chain uses TRBV9 with TRBJ2-3, with 10 bases fitting TRBD2. V lost 0 bases, J lost 3 bases, and 4 bases stayed unmatched. The CDR3 has 16 residues. The germline gives CDR1 SGDLS, CDR2 YYNGEE. CDR3 bases: TGTGCCAGCAGCGTAGACCTAGCGGGAGTTACAGATACGCAGTATTTT. Translated, it gives CASSVDLAGVTDTQYF.

The J gene is TRBJ1-4, the V gene TRBV2; D not resolved. This CDR3 spans 14 amino acids. V lost 6 bases and J lost 4, with 12 bases in between. CDR1 and CDR2 from the germline V gene are SNHLY and FYNNEI. CDR3 region: CASSAGPNNEKLFF. Here the CDR3 DNA reads TGTGCCAGCAGCGCCGGACCGAATAATGAAAAACTGTTTTTT.

The V gene is TRBV7-9, the J gene TRBJ2-2; the D is unclear. Trimming stripped 5 bases from V and 9 bases from J, with 7 bases between. Germline CDR1 is SEHNR and CDR2 is FQNEAQ (reference sequence). The CDR3 length is 11 residues. CDR3 DNA: TGTGCCAGCAGCCTCGAGTGGGAGCTGTTTTTT. Translation: CASSLEWELFF.

The chain uses TRBV4-1 and TRBJ2-2; D might be TRBD2 (5 bases). Germline V gene lookup returns CDR1 MGHRA and CDR2 YSYEKL. The CDR3 spans 16 residues. V lost 1 base, J lost 1 base, and 10 bases lay in between. The CDR3 DNA is TGCGCCAGCAGCCAAGGTGTTAGCGAGAACACCGGGGAGCTGTTTTTT. It translates to CASSQGVSENTGELFF.

The V call is TRBV6-5, the J call TRBJ1-2, with 11 bases identical to TRBD1. This CDR3 comprises 14 residues. V was clipped by 5 bases and J by 4 bases; unmatched bases: 3. The germline V gene has CDR1 MNHEY and CDR2 SVGAGI. The DNA of the CDR3 is TGTGCCAGCAGTGGGGACAGGGGGATCTATGGCTACACCTTC. Its protein is CASSGDRGIYGYTF.

The CDR3 protein is CARLEQGSYGYTF. The DNA for the CDR3 is TGTGCCCGATTAGAACAGGGCTCCTATGGCTACACCTTC. The V and J genes are TRBV30 and TRBJ1-2, with D possibly being TRBD1 (6 bases). The V gene lost 8 bases and the J gene lost 4 bases, with 17 bases spanning the gap. The CDR3 sequence is 13 residues long. Germline-derived CDR1 and CDR2 are GTSNPN and SVGIG (reference sequence).

The chain combines TRBV29-1 with TRBJ1-5, with D possibly matching TRBD1 (5 bases). Germline CDR1 is SQVTM and CDR2 is ANQGSEA. Trimming took 4 bases from V and 2 from J, leaving 15 bases between them. CDR3 size: 15 residues. The CDR3 DNA reads TGCAGCGTTGTTGAAGGGGCGCTTGGCAATCAGCCCCAGCATTTT. It encodes CSVVEGALGNQPQHF.

V gene TRBV5-1 combines with J gene TRBJ1-1; D is perhaps TRBD1 (6 bases). Germline-derived CDR1 and CDR2 are SGHRS and YFSETQ. V lost 0 bases to trimming and J lost 2 bases, with 11 bases between them. This CDR3 spans 15 amino acids. CDR3 sequence: CASSLDGQINTEAFF. In DNA, the CDR3 is TGCGCCAGCAGCTTGGATGGACAGATAAACACTGAAGCTTTCTTT. Based on the CDR3 plus reference TRBV5-1 and TRBJ1-1, the full variable domain is KAGVTQTPRYLIKTRGQQVTLSCSPISGHRSVSWYQQTPGQGLQFLFEYFSETQRNKGNFPGRFSGRQFSNSRSEMNVSTLELGDSALYLCASSLDGQINTEAFFGQGTRLTVV.

CDR3 sequence: CASSVGGSGENQPQHF. The CDR3, as DNA: TGTGCCAGCAGCGTAGGAGGCTCAGGGGAGAATCAGCCCCAGCATTTT. The chain uses TRBV9 and TRBJ1-5; maybe TRBD1 (6 bases). Between the trimmed V and J ends, which lost 0 bases and 4 bases, there was a span of 14 bases. The length of the CDR3 is 16 residues. Germline-derived CDR1 and CDR2 are SGDLS and YYNGEE.

Turning to this clone: A read error is the likely source, as a far larger clone sits one nucleotide away. This rearrangement joins TRBV6-1 to TRBJ1-1; D is ambiguous. Germline loops: CDR1 MNHNS, CDR2 SASEGT. This CDR3 is 11 amino acids long. The V end was cut by 7 bases, the J end by 1 base, with 4 bases between. The CDR3 region has the DNA TGTGCCAGCACCCAGAACACTGAAGCTTTCTTT. This encodes CASTQNTEAFF.

The chain recombines TRBV5-5 with TRBJ2-1; tentative D call: TRBD1 (6 bases). Trimming removed 2 bases at V and 10 bases at J, with 13 bases between. The germline V gene has CDR1 SGHKS and CDR2 YYEKEE (reference sequence). CDR3 length equals 13 residues. The CDR3 DNA is TGTGCCAGCAGCTTCTTCTCGAGGGGGGAGCAGTTCTTC. Residues: CASSFFSRGEQFF.

This clone has more than one count but fewer than ten. The rearrangement links TRBV4-1 to TRBJ2-2; 9 bases fit TRBD2. The J segment lost 8 bases and the V segment lost 1 base, leaving 11 bases of the junction unmatched. The CDR3 is 17 residues long. Germline CDR1 reads MGHRA; CDR2 reads YSYEKL. CDR3 residues: CASSQGGLAGLGGELFF. CDR3 sequence (DNA): TGCGCCAGCAGCCAAGGCGGCCTAGCGGGGCTAGGGGGGGAGCTGTTTTTT.

The rearrangement joins TRBV5-1 to TRBJ1-1, with D hard to call. V lost 4 bases and J 2 bases, leaving 9 bases between the germline ends. The CDR3 runs 13 residues. Germline loops: CDR1 SGHRS, CDR2 YFSETQ. CDR3 in amino acids: CASSEQINTEAFF. CDR3 nucleotides: TGCGCCAGCAGCGAACAGATAAACACTGAAGCTTTCTTT.

This chain connects TRBV30 to TRBJ2-3, with D perhaps assigned TRBD1 or TRBD2 (5 bases each). The CDR3 contains 15 residues. Germline CDR1 GTSNPN, CDR2 SVGIG (reference sequence). Deletions cut 8 bases from V and 2 bases from J, with 20 bases between. CDR3 sequence reads: CASNPGWGNTDTQYF. The CDR3, as DNA: TGTGCCAGTAACCCAGGGTGGGGGAACACAGATACGCAGTATTTT. The whole variable domain, filled in from reference TRBV30 and TRBJ2-3, reads SQTIHQWPATLVQPVGSPLSLECTVEGTSNPNLYWYRQAAGRGLQLLFYSVGIGQISSEVPQNLSASRPQDRQFILSSKKLLLSDSGFYLCASNPGWGNTDTQYFGPGTRLTVL.

This rearrangement joins TRBV2 to TRBJ2-5; D may be TRBD2 (6 bases). V dropped 8 bases and J dropped 5 bases, with 18 bases sitting between them. CDR3 size: 14 residues. Looked up from germline, CDR1 is SNHLY and CDR2 is FYNNEI. The CDR3 bases are TGTGCCAGCGGCGGAGGGAGAACTTATGAGACCCAGTACTTC. Its translation is CASGGGRTYETQYF.

The chain is built from TRBV6-1 and TRBJ1-5; D not certain. This CDR3 is 14 amino acids long. Germline CDR1 MNHNS, CDR2 SASEGT. V shed 7 bases and J shed 1 base, with 11 bases lying between them. The CDR3 bases are TGTGCCAGCAATGGCGTTGAGAGCAATCAGCCCCAGCATTTT. It is translated as CASNGVESNQPQHF.

The V gene is TRBV27, the J gene TRBJ2-7; unclear D gene. V lost 2 bases and J 6 bases, leaving 14 bases between the germline ends. The CDR3 contains 14 residues. CDR1 and CDR2 from the germline V gene are MNHEY and SMNVEV (reference sequence). The CDR3 here is CASSLNRVSVEQYF. CDR3 coding DNA: TGTGCCAGCAGTTTAAATCGCGTTTCCGTCGAGCAGTACTTC.

The chain recombines TRBV9 with TRBJ1-4, with D unresolved. V was pared by 4 bases and J by 8 bases, with 15 bases between. The CDR3 covers 14 residues. CDR1 is SGDLS and CDR2 is YYNGEE in the germline V gene. The CDR3: CASSSTGSGEKLFF. For the CDR3, the DNA is TGTGCCAGCAGCTCCACGGGGTCGGGAGAAAAACTGTTTTTT.

The chain uses TRBV4-3 and TRBJ2-4, with D possibly TRBD2 on 6 matching bases. The CDR3 is 17 residues long. The V gene's germline CDR1 is LGHNA and CDR2 YSLEER. Deletions cut 6 bases from V and 0 bases from J, with 18 bases between. The CDR3 coding sequence is TGCGCCAGCAGTCCCTCTAGCGTCCCATTAGCCAAAAACATTCAGTACTTC. This sequence encodes CASSPSSVPLAKNIQYF.

The chain combines TRBV9 with TRBJ2-7; 9 nucleotides align to TRBD2. V lost 0 bases and J lost 0; bases outside the gene matches: 7. Germline assignment: CDR1 SGDLS and CDR2 YYNGEE. The CDR3 totals 17 residues. The CDR3 DNA sequence: TGTGCCAGCAGCGTAGTAGCCGCGACTAGCGGCTCCTACGAGCAGTACTTC. Protein: CASSVVAATSGSYEQYF.